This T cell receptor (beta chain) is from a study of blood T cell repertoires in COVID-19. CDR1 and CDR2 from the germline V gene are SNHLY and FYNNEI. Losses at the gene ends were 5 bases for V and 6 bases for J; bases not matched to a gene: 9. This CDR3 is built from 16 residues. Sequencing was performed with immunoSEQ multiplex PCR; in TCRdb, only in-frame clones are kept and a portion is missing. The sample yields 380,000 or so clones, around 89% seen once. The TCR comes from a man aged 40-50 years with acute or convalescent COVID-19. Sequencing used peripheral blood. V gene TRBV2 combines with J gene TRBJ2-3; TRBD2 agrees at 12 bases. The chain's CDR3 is CASSRDLAGGRDTQYF. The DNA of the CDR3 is TGTGCCAGCAGTCGTGACCTAGCGGGGGGGCGGGATACGCAGTATTTT. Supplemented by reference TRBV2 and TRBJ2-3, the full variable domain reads EPEVTQTPSHQVTQMGQEVILRCVPISNHLYFYWYRQILGQKVEFLVSFYNNEISEKSEIFDDQFSVERPDGSNFTLKIRSTKLEDSAMYFCASSRDLAGGRDTQYFGPGTRLTVL.